This passage covers 10 T cell receptor beta chains from one sample sequenced in a study of cytomegalovirus exposure and HLA in healthy donors. PCR amplification relied on 60 Vbeta primers (plus 13 Jbeta primers). Sequencing was performed with immunoSEQ multiplex PCR; in TCRdb, only in-frame clones are kept and a portion is missing. This sample's table reports just under 90,000 clones. The sequencing input was PBMCs. The source is a girl between 10 and 17 years old in good health and CMV-seropositive.

The chain couples TRBV12-2 to TRBJ1-5; TRBD1, the table's D call, lacks a check against the DNA. TRBV12-2 is noted as a pseudogene. The CDR3 extends over 17 amino acids. The CDR3 spells CASRLGSGTARNQPQHF. CDR3 DNA: TGTGCAAGTCGCTTGGGATCCGGGACAGCGCGAAATCAGCCCCAGCATTTT.

V gene TRBV13 combines with J gene TRBJ2-7; TRBD2 agrees at 8 bases. The CDR3 is 16 amino acids. V was clipped by 5 bases and J by 0 bases; unmatched bases: 9. CDR1 is PRHDT and CDR2 is FYEKMQ in the germline V gene (reference sequence). The CDR3 reads CASSLVAGSSSYEQYF. CDR3 DNA: TGTGCCAGCAGCCTTGTAGCGGGGTCGTCCTCCTACGAGCAGTACTTC.

The rearrangement uses TRBV19 and TRBJ1-5; TRBD1 agrees at 9 bases. Germline CDR1 reads LNHDA; CDR2 reads SQIVND (reference sequence). Germline trimming cut 8 bases from V and 1 base from J; bases unmatched to any gene: 6. This CDR3 comprises 15 residues. The CDR3 reads CASANTGGSNQPQHF. The CDR3 DNA reads TGTGCCAGTGCGAACACAGGGGGCAGCAATCAGCCCCAGCATTTT.

This chain connects TRBV2 to TRBJ2-7; 7 nucleotides agree with TRBD1. The CDR3 is 12 amino acids. The V gene end was trimmed by 5 bases and the J gene end by 5 bases; junction bases not matched to a gene: 3. Germline-derived CDR1 and CDR2 are SNHLY and FYNNEI. The CDR3 DNA reads as TGTGCCAGCAGTTGGGACAGCAACGAGCAGTACTTC. This translates into CASSWDSNEQYF.

The chain has TRBV28 and TRBJ1-5, with D unresolved. The CDR3 covers 15 residues. Trimming left V 2 bases short and J 5 bases short, with 13 bases between. Germline V gene lookup returns CDR1 MDHEN and CDR2 SYDVKM. In DNA form, the CDR3 reads TGTGCCAGCAGTTTAGAGGGCCAGTGGCATCAGCCCCAGCATTTT. Translation gives CASSLEGQWHQPQHF.

This chain joins TRBV6-5 and TRBJ1-4; D not certain. This CDR3 has 14 residues. Trimming took off 3 bases at V and 8 bases at J, with 13 bases between the two ends. Germline V CDR1 and CDR2: MNHEY, SVGAGI. CDR3 in DNA: TGTGCCAGCAGTTATTCACGAGGGCTAGAAAAACTGTTTTTT. This encodes CASSYSRGLEKLFF.

The chain employs TRBV27 and TRBJ2-2, with D possibly matching TRBD1 (6 bases). Germline V gives CDR1 MNHEY, CDR2 SMNVEV (reference sequence). The CDR3 runs to 14 residues. V gave up 5 bases and J gave up 6 bases, with 13 bases separating them. DNA for the CDR3: TGTGCCAGCAGTCAATACAGGGAACCCGGGGAGCTGTTTTTT. Protein sequence: CASSQYREPGELFF.

The rearrangement links TRBV19 to TRBJ1-2, with 8 positions matching TRBD1. CDR1 and CDR2 from the germline V gene are LNHDA and SQIVND (reference sequence). With V trimmed by 10 bases and J by 12 bases, 10 bases remained unmatched. The length of the CDR3 is 11 residues. CDR3 amino acids: CATRGQGGDTF. The CDR3 region has the DNA TGTGCCACCCGAGGACAGGGAGGGGACACCTTC.

This chain joins TRBV14 and TRBJ1-2; D is perhaps TRBD1 (5 bases). The germline V gene has CDR1 SGHDN and CDR2 FVKESK. The V end was cut by 3 bases, the J end by 0 bases, with 5 bases between. This CDR3 spans 13 amino acids. CDR3 residues: CASSQTANYGYTF. The CDR3 DNA follows: TGTGCCAGCAGCCAGACAGCTAACTATGGCTACACCTTC. The variable domain in full, completed from reference TRBV14 and TRBJ1-2, reads EAGVTQFPSHSVIEKGQTVTLRCDPISGHDNLYWYRRVMGKEIKFLLHFVKESKQDESGMPNNRFLAERTGGTYSTLKVQPAELEDSGVYFCASSQTANYGYTFGSGTRLTVV.

The chain joins TRBV9 to TRBJ2-2; D might be TRBD1 (5 bases). The germline gives CDR1 SGDLS, CDR2 YYNGEE. The CDR3 length is 15 residues. With 0 bases removed from V and 6 bases from J, the gap between germline ends came to 12 bases. The CDR3, as DNA: TGTGCCAGCAGCGTAGCGCAGGGATGGGCCGGGGAGCTGTTTTTT. Its translation is CASSVAQGWAGELFF.